These 2 T cell receptor beta chains came from one sample sequenced in a study of CD8+CD57+ T cells in acquired aplastic anemia. It was genomic DNA that served as the template for profiling TCR beta VDJ and CDR3. TCRdb processed the reads anew with MiXCR; each CDR3 protein has one entry. The repertoire holds 200,000 to 250,000 distinct CDR3 sequences, with over 55% as singletons. Sequenced input: sorted CD4+, CD8+, or CD8+CD57+ T cells (not recorded which) from PBMCs. Receptor source: a human donor in good health.

The chain couples TRBV20-1 to TRBJ2-2, with 10 bases aligning to TRBD1. This CDR3 has 16 amino acids. The germline gives CDR1 DFQATT, CDR2 SNEGSKA (reference sequence). The J segment lost 3 bases and the V segment lost 3 bases, leaving 7 bases of the junction unmatched. CDR3 residues: CSARFEGTGDTGELFF. CDR3 coding DNA: TGCAGTGCTAGGTTCGAGGGGACAGGGGACACCGGGGAGCTGTTTTTT.

The rearrangement joins TRBV7-8 to TRBJ2-5; D is possibly TRBD1 (7 bases). Germline V gene data show CDR1 as SGHVS and CDR2 as FQNEAQ. Trimming removed 4 bases from V and 1 base from J, with 13 bases in between. The CDR3 runs 15 residues. The CDR3 reads CASSWRGQPQETQYF. The CDR3 DNA sequence: TGTGCCAGCAGCTGGAGGGGACAGCCCCAAGAGACCCAGTACTTC. The whole variable domain, filled in from reference TRBV7-8 and TRBJ2-5, reads GAGVSQSPRYKVAKRGQDVALRCDPISGHVSLFWYQQALGQGPEFLTYFQNEAQLDKSGLPSDRFFAERPEGSVSTLKIQRTQQEDSAVYLCASSWRGQPQETQYFGPGTRLLVL.